A single sample gave rise to the 5 T cell receptor beta chains below, sequenced in a study of blood T cells in healthy people across ages (dated by TCRdb to 2014 to 2015). The library was built by means of 5' RACE. This sample was sequenced with an Illumina HiSeq 2500. A second PCR of about 7 to 12 cycles was run with a J-beta primer mix and a sample-barcoded 5' primer. TCRdb passed the public sequencing reads through fastp at Q25 and MiXCR, retaining productive beta sequences. Entries that share a CDR3 protein sequence are merged under the most common genes and DNA. A total of some 880,000 distinct CDR3 sequences appear in this sample, roughly 35% of them only once. The top ten clones comprise around 13% of the sample. Sequencing used blood. These receptors all stem from a man aged 18 to 29 in good health.

The V gene is TRBV9, the J gene TRBJ2-3; D is uncertain. The CDR3 length is 15 residues. The germline V and J ends were trimmed by 0 bases and 6 bases, with 14 bases remaining between them. Germline lookup yields CDR1 SGDLS and CDR2 YYNGEE. The CDR3 coding sequence is TGTGCCAGCAGCGTAGCTACCAGCCAAGGGGATACGCAGTATTTT. Translating gives CASSVATSQGDTQYF.

The CDR3 nucleotides are TGTGCCAGCAGCGTGGCGAAGGGTACCTACGAGCAGTACTTC. This sequence encodes CASSVAKGTYEQYF. This chain uses TRBV5-6 with TRBJ2-7; no definite D call. This CDR3 contains 14 residues. Germline values: CDR1 SGHDT, CDR2 YYEEEE. V was cut by 4 bases and J by 2 bases, with 13 bases left in between.

The chain recombines TRBV3-1 with TRBJ1-1, with TRBD1 matching over 9 bases. The CDR3 covers 15 residues. After removal of 3 bases from V and 5 bases from J, the junction contained 7 bases not matched to a gene. CDR1 and CDR2 from the germline V gene are LGHDT and YNNKEL (reference sequence). The CDR3 region has the DNA TGTGCCAGCAGCCAGGGGACAGGGCCAGGGACTGAAGCTTTCTTT. It codes for CASSQGTGPGTEAFF. Combining the CDR3 with reference TRBV3-1 and TRBJ1-1 gives the whole variable domain DTAVSQTPKYLVTQMGNDKSIKCEQNLGHDTMYWYKQDSKKFLKIMFSYNNKELIINETVPNRFSPKSPDKAHLNLHINSLELGDSAVYFCASSQGTGPGTEAFFGQGTRLTVV.

In this sample, this clonotype turned up once. The CDR3 coding sequence is TGCAGTGCTACGTGGGGGACCGATGGCGGTGAGCAGTTCTTC. Its translation: CSATWGTDGGEQFF. This sequence joins TRBV20-1 and TRBJ2-1, with D perhaps matching TRBD1 or TRBD2 (5 bases each). The CDR3 has 14 amino acids. The germline gives CDR1 DFQATT, CDR2 SNEGSKA (reference sequence). Trimming removed 4 bases from V and 9 bases from J, with 19 bases in between.

This clonotype was picked up a small number of times. V usage is TRBV4-1 and J usage is TRBJ1-2; D may be TRBD1 (6 bases). Per germline, CDR1 MGHRA and CDR2 YSYEKL. V dropped 3 bases and J dropped 6 bases, with 14 bases sitting between them. The CDR3 consists of 14 residues. CDR3: CASSQGVGTNGYTF. The CDR3 nucleotides are TGCGCCAGCAGCCAGGGAGTTGGGACAAATGGCTACACCTTC.